A single sample is the source of the 9 T cell receptor beta chains below, sequenced in a study of blood T cell repertoires in COVID-19. TCRdb's copy holds only in-frame clones and misses some; the assay was immunoSEQ multiplex PCR. The data show 150,000 to 200,000 clones, with 84% seen just once and more than 14% held by the top ten. Sequenced: peripheral blood. These receptors originate from a woman aged 65 to 85 with COVID-19, enrolled during active disease.

The chain couples TRBV3-1 (or the pseudogene TRBV3-2) to TRBJ2-2, with a tentative D call TRBD2 (5 bases). This CDR3 is 14 amino acids long. Germline V gives CDR1 LGHDT, CDR2 YNNKEL (reference sequence). V was trimmed by 0 bases and J by 7 bases, leaving 9 bases between them. The CDR3 loop reads CASSQDWGDGELFF. As DNA, the CDR3 is TGTGCCAGCAGCCAAGATTGGGGAGACGGGGAGCTGTTTTTT.

Concerning this clone: Other DNA sequences in the sample encode the same CDR3. The chain couples TRBV12-3 or TRBV12-4 to TRBJ1-2, with D unclear. The CDR3 totals 12 residues. Deletions cut 5 bases from V and 11 bases from J, with 15 bases between. CDR3 sequence (DNA): TGTGCCAGCAGTCAACCCCGGCGGAGTTACACCTTC. Its translation: CASSQPRRSYTF.

This clone was counted a few times. The junction departs from germline at one end; a sequencing error may be responsible. The V and J genes are TRBV5-1 and TRBJ1-6; D gene unclear. The germline gives CDR1 SGHRS, CDR2 YFSETQ. CDR3 length: 22 amino acids. CDR3 region: CASSNEGSRIGYPQEFHSPLHF. The CDR3 nucleotides read TGCGCCAGCAGTAACGAGGGCAGCAGGATAGGTTACCCCCAGGAGTTTCATTCGCCCCTCCACTTT.

The CDR3 DNA reads TGCAGCGTTGCCCGGCAGGGAATCTACAATGAGCAGTTCTTC. It translates to CSVARQGIYNEQFF. The V gene is TRBV29-1, the J gene TRBJ2-1; tentative D call: TRBD1 (5 bases). Germline assignment: CDR1 SQVTM and CDR2 ANQGSEA. The CDR3 runs to 14 residues. The ends were cut back, 4 bases at V and 3 bases at J, with 13 bases in the middle.

The rearrangement uses TRBV27 and TRBJ2-3; 9 bases match TRBD2. Trimming took 5 bases from V and 5 from J; bases not matched to a gene: 17. The CDR3 is 18 residues long. From germline, CDR1 is MNHEY and CDR2 SMNVEV (reference sequence). The CDR3 nucleotides are TGTGCCAGCAGTACCCCGTTGGGCGCGGGGGGGCCGGTAGATACGCAGTATTTT. Protein sequence: CASSTPLGAGGPVDTQYF.

This clone was seen only a few times. The gene calls are TRBV28 and TRBJ1-3, with TRBD1 identical over 8 bases. The V gene end was trimmed by 3 bases and the J gene end by 4 bases; junction bases not matched to a gene: 2. Germline CDR1 reads MDHEN; CDR2 reads SYDVKM. The CDR3 consists of 14 residues. CDR3 coding DNA: TGTGCCAGCAGTTTTCAGGGGGCGGGAAACACCATATATTTT. It is translated as CASSFQGAGNTIYF.

This clone was seen more than once but under ten times. The CDR3 coding sequence is TGTGCCTGGAGGGGACAAGCTAACTATGGCTACACCTTC. It translates to CAWRGQANYGYTF. The chain is built from TRBV30 and TRBJ1-2; tentatively, D is TRBD1 (6 bases). The CDR3 extends over 13 amino acids. Germline loops: CDR1 GTSNPN, CDR2 SVGIG (reference sequence). V was shortened by 3 bases and J by 0 bases, with 8 bases between the two germline ends. Combining the CDR3 with reference TRBV30 and TRBJ1-2 gives the whole variable domain SQTIHQWPATLVQPVGSPLSLECTVEGTSNPNLYWYRQAAGRGLQLLFYSVGIGQISSEVPQNLSASRPQDRQFILSSKKLLLSDSGFYLCAWRGQANYGYTFGSGTRLTVV.

The chain combines TRBV7-2 with TRBJ2-3, with D maybe TRBD2 (6 bases). With 6 bases removed from V and 6 bases from J, the gap between germline ends came to 16 bases. This CDR3 spans 14 amino acids. The germline CDR1 and CDR2 sequences are SGHTA and FQGNSA. The CDR3 DNA sequence: TGTGCCAGCAGTGAAACGGGAGCCAGGGATACGCAGTATTTT. It translates to CASSETGARDTQYF.

The chain uses TRBV11-2 and TRBJ2-2; no clear D gene. The length of the CDR3 is 12 residues. Trimming took 1 base from V and 8 from J, leaving 5 bases between them. CDR1 SGHAT and CDR2 FQNNGV come from the germline V gene. The CDR3 spells CASSLVRGELFF. CDR3 DNA: TGTGCCAGCAGCTTAGTCCGGGGGGAGCTGTTTTTT.